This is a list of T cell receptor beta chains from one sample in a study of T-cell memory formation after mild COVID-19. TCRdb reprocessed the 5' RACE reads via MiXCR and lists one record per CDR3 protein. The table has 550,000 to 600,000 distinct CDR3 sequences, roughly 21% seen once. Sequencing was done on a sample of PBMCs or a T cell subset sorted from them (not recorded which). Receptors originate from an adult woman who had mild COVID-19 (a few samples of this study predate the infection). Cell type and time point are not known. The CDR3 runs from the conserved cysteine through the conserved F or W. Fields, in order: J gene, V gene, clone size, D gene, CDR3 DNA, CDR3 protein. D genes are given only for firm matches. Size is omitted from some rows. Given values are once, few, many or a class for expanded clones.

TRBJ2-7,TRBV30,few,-,TGTGCCTGGGGGGCGCTTGGACTACCTGACGAGCAGTACTTC,CAWGALGLPDEQYF
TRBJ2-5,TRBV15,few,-,TGTGCCACCAGCCCCAGTTCAGAGACCCAGTACTTC,CATSPSSETQYF
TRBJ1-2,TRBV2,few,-,TGTGCCAGTACTTATAGGTTGTCGGGAGCTAACTATGGCTACACCTTC,CASTYRLSGANYGYTF
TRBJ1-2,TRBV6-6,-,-,TGTGCCAGTCACGGGGGTGGCTACACCTTC,CASHGGGYTF
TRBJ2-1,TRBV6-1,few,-,TGTGCCAGCACCCCAGCAGGGAGCCATGAGCAGTTCTTC,CASTPAGSHEQFF
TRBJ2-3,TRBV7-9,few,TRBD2,TGTGCCAGCAGTACCTTTGGGCTAGCGGGGATTAGCACAGATACGCAGTATTTT,CASSTFGLAGISTDTQYF
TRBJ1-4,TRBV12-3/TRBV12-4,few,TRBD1,TGTGCCAGCAGCCTCCAGGGGGCAAGAGAAAAACTGTTTTTT,CASSLQGAREKLFF
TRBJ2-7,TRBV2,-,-,TGTGCCAGCAGTGAAGCACGAGACGAGCAGTACTTC,CASSEARDEQYF
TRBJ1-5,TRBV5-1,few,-,TGCGCCAGCAGCTTGATCCCAGACAGCAATCAGCCCCAGCATTTT,CASSLIPDSNQPQHF
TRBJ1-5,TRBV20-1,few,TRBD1,TGCAGTGCTAGAGACTTCGGACAGGGAGATCAGCCCCAGCATTTT,CSARDFGQGDQPQHF
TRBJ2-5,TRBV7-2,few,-,TGTGCCAGCAGCACAGTAAATGGGGAGACCCAGTACTTC,CASSTVNGETQYF
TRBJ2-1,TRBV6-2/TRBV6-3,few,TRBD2,TGTGCCAGCAGTTCTTCCGGGACTAGAAAGGCGAATGAGCAGTTCTTC,CASSSSGTRKANEQFF
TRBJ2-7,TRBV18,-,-,TGTGCCAGCTCAGCCCGGGACGGTTCCTACGAGCAGTACTTC,CASSARDGSYEQYF
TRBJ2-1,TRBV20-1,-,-,TGCAGTGCTCGCCTGGTGTCGGATGAGCAGTTCTTC,CSARLVSDEQFF
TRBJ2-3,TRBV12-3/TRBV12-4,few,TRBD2,TGTGCCAGCAGGGGACTAGCGGGGGGGGCTAGCACAGATACGCAGTATTTT,CASRGLAGGASTDTQYF
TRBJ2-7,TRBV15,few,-,TGTGCCACCAGCAGAGAGGGACTCATTAACGGGGAGCAGTACTTC,CATSREGLINGEQYF
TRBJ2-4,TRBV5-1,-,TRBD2,TGCGCCAGCAGCTTGTGGGCTAGCGGAGCCAAAAACATTCAGTACTTC,CASSLWASGAKNIQYF
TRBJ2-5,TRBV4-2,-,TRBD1,TGTGCCAGCAGCCAAGAGTCCCCCGACAGGGGGGGGGTGACCCAGTACTTC,CASSQESPDRGGVTQYF
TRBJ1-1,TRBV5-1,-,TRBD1,TGCGCCAGCAGCCACGTGGACAGGGCGAACACTGAAGCTTTCTTT,CASSHVDRANTEAFF
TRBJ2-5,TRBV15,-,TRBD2,TGTGCCACCAGCAGAGTGTGGGGGGGTAGCAAGGAGACCCAGTACTTC,CATSRVWGGSKETQYF
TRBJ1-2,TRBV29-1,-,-,TGCAGCGTTGAAGCAGGTGCCAGGGGTTATGGCTACACCTTC,CSVEAGARGYGYTF
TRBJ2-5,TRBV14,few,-,TGTGCCAGCAGCCAAGTCGAGGGTGTGAATGGGGGGACCCAGTACTTC,CASSQVEGVNGGTQYF
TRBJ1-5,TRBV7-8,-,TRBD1,TGTGCCAGCAGCGGTTTGACAGGGCCTAGCAATCAGCCCCAGCATTTT,CASSGLTGPSNQPQHF
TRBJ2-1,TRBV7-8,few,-,TGTGCCAGCAGCTTTAACCTTAGATACAATGAGCAGTTCTTC,CASSFNLRYNEQFF
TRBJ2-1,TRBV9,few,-,TGTGCCAGCAGCGTAGGTGGTGGTGAGCAGTTCTTC,CASSVGGGEQFF
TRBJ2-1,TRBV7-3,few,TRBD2,TGTGCCAGCAGCACCCAGCGGGGGGTGAAGTTCTTC,CASSTQRGVKFF
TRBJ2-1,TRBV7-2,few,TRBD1,TGTGCCAGCAGCTTGAAGGGACAGGGTGTCGGTGAGCAGTTCTTC,CASSLKGQGVGEQFF
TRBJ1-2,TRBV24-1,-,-,TGTGCCACCAGTGATCGGAGCCGGGGAGGCTATGGCTACACCTTC,CATSDRSRGGYGYTF
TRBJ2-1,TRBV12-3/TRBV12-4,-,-,TGTGCCAGCGCACGAGGATGGGGTTTGGCTGAGCAGTTCTTC,CASARGWGLAEQFF
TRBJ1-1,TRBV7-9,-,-,TGTGCCAGCAGCCAGACCCGGATCAGGTCGTTCGGTTCAACGGACACTGAAGCTTTCTTT,CASSQTRIRSFGSTDTEAFF
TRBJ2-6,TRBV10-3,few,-,TGTGCCATCAGTGAGTCAGCGGGGGCCAACGTCCTGACTTTC,CAISESAGANVLTF
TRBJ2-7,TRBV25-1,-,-,TGTGCCAGCAGTGAACCAGACAGTTACGAGCAGTACTTC,CASSEPDSYEQYF
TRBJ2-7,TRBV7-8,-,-,TGTGCCAGCAGCTTCCCCCTGGGCCAGACCCCATACGAGCAGTACTTC,CASSFPLGQTPYEQYF
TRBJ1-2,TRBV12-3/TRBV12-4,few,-,TGTGCCAGCAGTTTACGGGACTTCGGCTACACCTTC,CASSLRDFGYTF
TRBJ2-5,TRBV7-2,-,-,TGTGCCAGCAGCCGTCGAATTCAAGAGACCCAGTACTTC,CASSRRIQETQYF
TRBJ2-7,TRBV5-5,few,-,TGTGCCAGCAGCTTGGAAAGGGTTGAGCAGTACTTC,CASSLERVEQYF
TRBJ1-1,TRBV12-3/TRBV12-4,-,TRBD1,TGTGCCAGCAGTCTCGGACAGGGGGTCTTTGCTGAAGCTTTCTTT,CASSLGQGVFAEAFF
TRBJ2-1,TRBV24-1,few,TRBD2,TGTGCCACCAGTGTGGGAGGCGGGGGGGGTGAGCAGTTCTTC,CATSVGGGGGEQFF
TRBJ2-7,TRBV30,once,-,TGTGCCTGGAAGGACCGTAACTCCTACGAGCAGTACTTC,CAWKDRNSYEQYF
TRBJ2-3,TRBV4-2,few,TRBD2,TGTGCCAGCAGCCAATGGACGAGAAGCGGGGGGACAGATACGCAGTATTTT,CASSQWTRSGGTDTQYF
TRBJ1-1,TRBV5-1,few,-,TGCGCCAGCAGCCCTGGGCGGGGCGGGGGCCCGGGGACTGAAGCTTTCTTT,CASSPGRGGGPGTEAFF
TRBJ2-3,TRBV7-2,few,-,TGTGCCAGCAGCTTATCCCGCGGACGCACAGATACGCAGTATTTT,CASSLSRGRTDTQYF
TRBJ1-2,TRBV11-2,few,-,TGTGCCAGCGCAACGAGAAACTATGGCTACACCTTC,CASATRNYGYTF
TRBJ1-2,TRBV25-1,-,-,TGTGCCAGCAGTGATCAGGCTCCCGGCTATGGCTACACCTTC,CASSDQAPGYGYTF
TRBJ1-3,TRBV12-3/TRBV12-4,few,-,TGTGCCTCAAAAAGGAATTCTGGAAACACCATATATTTT,CASKRNSGNTIYF
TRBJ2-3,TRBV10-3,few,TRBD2,TGTGCCCTCGGACTAGACGGGACAGATACGCAGTATTTT,CALGLDGTDTQYF